This entry concerns a single TCR beta chain. As yet, its antigen is unknown. V was clipped by 0 bases and J by 1 base, with 13 bases between them. The CDR3 runs 16 residues. Germline V lookup: CDR1 SGDLS, CDR2 YYNGEE. The data stem from a study of cytomegalovirus exposure and HLA in healthy donors. Broader study findings: Cytomegalovirus status, reportedly, was diagnosed with high specificity and sensitivity by the classifier. Near-uniform donor sequencing depth was presumed by presence/absence analyses. Many donors shared some public TCRs, even though most TCR sequences were rare. Previously analyzed data showed that most TCR beta V segments were productive at a frequency of about 90% or about 30%.

PCR primers comprised 60 Vbeta and 13 Jbeta primers. Data came from immunoSEQ multiplex PCR; TCRdb stores just in-frame clones and leaves some out. The data show about 180,000 clones, about 80% seen once. V gene TRBV9 combines with J gene TRBJ1-2, with TRBD1 as a possible D gene (5 bases). The TCR comes from a man aged 25 to 45 in good health and CMV-seropositive. Sequenced input: PBMCs. CDR3 in DNA: TGTGCCAGCAGCGTAGAAGCAGGGAGGAGTAACTATGGCTACACCTTC. Its protein product is CASSVEAGRSNYGYTF.